This T cell receptor (beta chain) was profiled in a study of blood T cell repertoires in COVID-19. Study background: Nucleic acid was either cDNA or gDNA, and it came from T cells, B-cell-depleted T cells, or PBMCs.

This CDR3 spans 16 amino acids. V shed 4 bases and J shed 0 bases, with 15 bases lying between them. Germline V gives CDR1 LGHNA, CDR2 YNFKEQ. Under the authors' procedure: By means of reference gene primer amplification, nucleated cell counts were estimated. Only in-frame clones appear in the TCRdb table, and some are missing; sequencing was by immunoSEQ multiplex PCR. The V and J calls and clone size come from that table; D and trimming were worked out from the DNA. This table has more than 80,000 clones, around 80% appearing once. A Seattle source enrolled patients during active infection and followed them longitudinally.

The TCR was taken from an older man with COVID-19, enrolled during active disease. This chain joins TRBV4-2 and TRBJ1-1; possibly TRBD1 for D (5 bases). Sequenced: peripheral blood. CDR3 DNA sequence: TGTGCCAGCAGCCTGGAACAGGAGACCATGAACACTGAAGCTTTCTTT. Translating gives CASSLEQETMNTEAFF.